Listed below are T cell receptor beta chains from one sample, sequenced in a study of OX40 agonist ivuxolimab in advanced cancers. Clones were read by immunoSEQ multiplex PCR, and TCRdb kept only the in-frame ones, dropping some. The profile shows around 34,000 clones, approximately 81% of them singletons. Specimen: CD4+ or CD8+ T cells sorted from blood, collected in a trial of the OX40 agonist ivuxolimab. These receptor sequences come from an adult with an advanced solid tumor such as melanoma, head and neck, liver or kidney cancer. Each CDR3 is given with its conserved first and last residue. Fields, in order: D gene, V gene, clone size, J gene, CDR3 protein, CDR3 DNA. The D gene is left open where the match is weak. The listing skips clone size in some rows; elsewhere it reads once, few, many or a size class.

d_call: .
v_call: TRBV11-2
clone_size: .
j_call: TRBJ1-1
cdr3_aa: CASSLDRLHMNPEAFF
cdr3_nt: TGTGCCAGCAGCTTAGATCGCCTGCATATGAACCCTGAAGCTTTCTTT

d_call: .
v_call: TRBV2
clone_size: .
j_call: TRBJ2-5
cdr3_aa: CASTRTFQETQYF
cdr3_nt: TGTGCCAGCACTAGGACATTCCAAGAGACCCAGTACTTC

d_call: .
v_call: TRBV19
clone_size: .
j_call: TRBJ2-3
cdr3_aa: CASSASGTRGDTQYF
cdr3_nt: TGTGCCAGTAGTGCATCCGGGACACGGGGAGATACGCAGTATTTT

d_call: .
v_call: TRBV21-1
clone_size: .
j_call: TRBJ2-1
cdr3_aa: CASSKAYNEQFF
cdr3_nt: TGTGCCAGCAGCAAAGCGTACAATGAGCAGTTCTTC

d_call: TRBD1
v_call: TRBV5-3
clone_size: few
j_call: TRBJ1-2
cdr3_aa: CARSQGRAQGDSGYTF
cdr3_nt: TGTGCCAGAAGCCAGGGCCGAGCACAGGGGGATTCTGGCTACACCTTC

d_call: TRBD1
v_call: TRBV6-5
clone_size: .
j_call: TRBJ2-2
cdr3_aa: CASSPDRGNGELFF
cdr3_nt: TGTGCCAGCAGTCCCGACAGGGGAAACGGGGAGCTGTTTTTT

d_call: TRBD1
v_call: TRBV10-2
clone_size: .
j_call: TRBJ1-6
cdr3_aa: CASSEPTLTGFMVALHF
cdr3_nt: TGCGCCAGCAGTGAGCCGACACTGACAGGGTTCATGGTGGCCCTCCACTTT

d_call: .
v_call: TRBV4-2
clone_size: .
j_call: TRBJ1-1
cdr3_aa: CASSQDRQANTEAFF
cdr3_nt: TGTGCCAGCAGCCAAGATCGGCAGGCTAACACTGAAGCTTTCTTT

d_call: .
v_call: TRBV6-5
clone_size: .
j_call: TRBJ2-2
cdr3_aa: CASSYTRGGELFF
cdr3_nt: TGTGCCAGCAGTTACACCCGTGGGGGGGAGCTGTTTTTT

d_call: TRBD1
v_call: TRBV7-9
clone_size: .
j_call: TRBJ2-1
cdr3_aa: CASSLSWKEQGAGEQFF
cdr3_nt: TGTGCCAGCAGCTTGTCCTGGAAGGAACAGGGGGCAGGTGAGCAGTTCTTC

d_call: TRBD2
v_call: TRBV2
clone_size: once
j_call: TRBJ2-2
cdr3_aa: CASRRLAGETGELFF
cdr3_nt: TGTGCCAGCAGGAGACTAGCGGGAGAAACCGGGGAGCTGTTTTTT

d_call: .
v_call: TRBV10-3
clone_size: .
j_call: TRBJ2-5
cdr3_aa: CAIRQQETQYF
cdr3_nt: TGTGCCATCAGGCAACAAGAGACCCAGTACTTC

d_call: TRBD1
v_call: TRBV5-1
clone_size: .
j_call: TRBJ2-3
cdr3_aa: CASSLEGARTDTQYF
cdr3_nt: TGCGCCAGCAGCTTGGAGGGGGCACGGACAGATACGCAGTATTTT

d_call: .
v_call: TRBV4-3
clone_size: .
j_call: TRBJ2-2
cdr3_aa: CASSQDYSTGELFF
cdr3_nt: TGCGCCAGCAGCCAAGATTACAGCACCGGGGAGCTGTTTTTT

d_call: TRBD2
v_call: TRBV9
clone_size: .
j_call: TRBJ2-5
cdr3_aa: CASSVGTSGGETQYF
cdr3_nt: TGTGCCAGCAGCGTAGGGACTAGCGGGGGAGAGACCCAGTACTTC

d_call: TRBD2
v_call: TRBV5-1
clone_size: .
j_call: TRBJ2-2
cdr3_aa: CASSGTSGSSNTGELFF
cdr3_nt: TGCGCCAGCAGCGGGACTAGCGGGAGTTCTAACACCGGGGAGCTGTTTTTT

d_call: .
v_call: TRBV7-2
clone_size: few
j_call: TRBJ2-5
cdr3_aa: CASSPVGDQAETQYF
cdr3_nt: TGTGCCAGCAGCCCGGTCGGGGACCAAGCAGAGACCCAGTACTTC

d_call: .
v_call: TRBV19
clone_size: .
j_call: TRBJ1-6
cdr3_aa: CASSISEPRSNSPLHF
cdr3_nt: TGTGCCAGTAGTATAAGCGAACCGAGGAGTAATTCACCCCTCCACTTT

d_call: .
v_call: TRBV27
clone_size: once
j_call: TRBJ2-7
cdr3_aa: CASSRGRAQYF
cdr3_nt: TGTGCCAGCAGCCGTGGAAGGGCGCAGTACTTC

d_call: .
v_call: TRBV6-5
clone_size: .
j_call: TRBJ2-5
cdr3_aa: CASSRRRGREETQYF
cdr3_nt: TGTGCCAGCAGCCGCAGAAGGGGGAGAGAGGAGACCCAGTACTTC

d_call: TRBD1
v_call: TRBV28
clone_size: .
j_call: TRBJ2-5
cdr3_aa: CASDSPGGAETQYF
cdr3_nt: TGTGCCAGCGATTCGCCAGGGGGCGCGGAGACCCAGTACTTC

d_call: TRBD1
v_call: TRBV5-5
clone_size: .
j_call: TRBJ1-1
cdr3_aa: CASSLDGQGNTEAFF
cdr3_nt: TGTGCCAGCAGCTTGGACGGACAGGGGAACACTGAAGCTTTCTTT

d_call: TRBD1
v_call: TRBV4-3
clone_size: .
j_call: TRBJ2-5
cdr3_aa: CASSQDFRDRGSGETQYF
cdr3_nt: TGCGCCAGCAGCCAAGACTTTAGGGACAGGGGTTCGGGAGAGACCCAGTACTTC

d_call: TRBD2
v_call: TRBV5-1
clone_size: .
j_call: TRBJ2-3
cdr3_aa: CASSLGLAGGYTDTQYF
cdr3_nt: TGCGCCAGCAGCTTGGGACTAGCGGGAGGATACACAGATACGCAGTATTTT

d_call: TRBD1
v_call: TRBV28
clone_size: .
j_call: TRBJ2-7
cdr3_aa: CASRGQGSYEQYF
cdr3_nt: TGTGCCAGCAGAGGACAGGGCTCGTACGAGCAGTACTTC

d_call: .
v_call: TRBV18
clone_size: .
j_call: TRBJ2-5
cdr3_aa: CASSWVAEETQYF
cdr3_nt: TGTGCCAGCTCGTGGGTTGCGGAAGAGACCCAGTACTTC

d_call: .
v_call: TRBV7-6
clone_size: medium-sized
j_call: TRBJ1-5
cdr3_aa: CASSLGGTNQPQHF
cdr3_nt: TGTGCCAGCAGCTTAGGAGGGACGAATCAGCCCCAGCATTTT

d_call: .
v_call: TRBV7-9
clone_size: .
j_call: TRBJ1-1
cdr3_aa: CASSHSGGFPNTEAFF
cdr3_nt: TGTGCCAGCAGCCATTCTGGTGGGTTTCCGAACACTGAAGCTTTCTTT

d_call: TRBD1
v_call: TRBV19
clone_size: .
j_call: TRBJ1-2
cdr3_aa: CASSMTGAYGYTF
cdr3_nt: TGTGCCAGTAGTATGACAGGGGCCTATGGCTACACCTTC

d_call: TRBD1
v_call: TRBV28
clone_size: .
j_call: TRBJ2-7
cdr3_aa: CASRRDRASYEQYF
cdr3_nt: TGTGCCAGCAGAAGGGACAGGGCCTCCTACGAGCAGTACTTC

d_call: .
v_call: TRBV18
clone_size: .
j_call: TRBJ1-2
cdr3_aa: CASSPPSLSPKSLQNGYTF
cdr3_nt: TGTGCCAGCTCACCACCGAGTCTTTCTCCAAAATCTCTTCAAAATGGCTACACCTTC

d_call: .
v_call: TRBV7-9
clone_size: .
j_call: TRBJ1-5
cdr3_aa: CASSAGEGGNQPQHF
cdr3_nt: TGTGCCAGCAGCGCAGGGGAGGGAGGCAATCAGCCCCAGCATTTT

d_call: TRBD1
v_call: TRBV4-1
clone_size: .
j_call: TRBJ1-2
cdr3_aa: CASSQTGQDPFGYTF
cdr3_nt: TGCGCCAGCAGCCAGACGGGACAGGACCCTTTTGGCTACACCTTC

d_call: TRBD1
v_call: TRBV19
clone_size: medium-sized
j_call: TRBJ1-1
cdr3_aa: CASSMGTGITEAFF
cdr3_nt: TGTGCCAGTAGTATGGGGACAGGGATCACTGAAGCTTTCTTT

d_call: .
v_call: TRBV19
clone_size: .
j_call: TRBJ2-3
cdr3_aa: CASSIGIQGPGDTQYF
cdr3_nt: TGTGCCAGTAGTATAGGAATTCAAGGACCGGGAGATACGCAGTATTTT

d_call: TRBD1
v_call: TRBV7-2
clone_size: .
j_call: TRBJ1-6
cdr3_aa: CASSLAGTGRFHF
cdr3_nt: TGTGCCAGCAGCTTAGCTGGGACAGGGAGGTTCCACTTT

d_call: TRBD2
v_call: TRBV7-3
clone_size: .
j_call: TRBJ2-7
cdr3_aa: CASSSPRTSGNYEQYF
cdr3_nt: TGTGCCAGCAGCTCCCCTCGGACTAGCGGGAACTACGAGCAGTACTTC

d_call: .
v_call: TRBV7-2
clone_size: .
j_call: TRBJ2-1
cdr3_aa: CASSLRVGRLYNEQFF
cdr3_nt: TGTGCCAGCAGCTTACGGGTGGGGCGACTCTACAATGAGCAGTTCTTC

d_call: .
v_call: TRBV7-2
clone_size: .
j_call: TRBJ1-1
cdr3_aa: CASSLTGNTEAFF
cdr3_nt: TGTGCCAGCAGCTTAACGGGGAACACTGAAGCTTTCTTT

d_call: .
v_call: TRBV21-1
clone_size: .
j_call: TRBJ1-6
cdr3_aa: CASSVRGVWNSPLHF
cdr3_nt: TGTGCCAGCAGCGTGCGGGGGGTATGGAATTCACCCCTCCACTTT